This T cell receptor beta chain was recovered during a study of CD8+CD57+ T cells in acquired aplastic anemia. Whole-study context: Isolated CD4+ and CD8+ cells, once sorted, yielded DNA averaging about 3.1 ug.

Study conclusions and caveats: Twenty-nine sequences, all CD8+ CDR3, were shared between patients and controls.

This clonotype was seen only once. What it binds is not known. CDR3 and TCR beta VDJ profiling relied on a genomic DNA template. TCRdb reprocessed the reads with MiXCR, giving one entry per CDR3 protein. The sample lists about 180,000 distinct CDR3 sequences, roughly 50% occurring once. The CDR3 consists of 11 residues. V gave up 6 bases and J gave up 7 bases, with 9 bases separating them. Looked up from germline, CDR1 is SNHLY and CDR2 is FYNNEI. In patients chosen for sequencing, flow cytometry had shown CD8+CD57+ cell expansion. Among the patients, all had severe acquired aplastic anemia. Input material: sorted CD4+, CD8+, or CD8+CD57+ T cells (not recorded which) from PBMCs. V is TRBV2 and J is TRBJ1-1; D not resolved. The TCR originated in a human donor with aplastic anemia. CDR3 in amino acids: CASRGQLEAFF. The CDR3 DNA is TGTGCCAGCAGGGGTCAGCTTGAAGCTTTCTTT.